This TCR beta chain is drawn from a study of shared clonotypes between healthy human individuals. Only one count was recorded for this clone. Its target is not known. At the DNA level, this CDR3 is encoded by other sequences in the same sample as well. Overall study results and limits: In the sorted subsets, rarefaction showed sequencing was incomplete despite large depth.

CDR3 length equals 14 residues. The V gene lost 3 bases and the J gene lost 4 bases, with 7 bases spanning the gap. Germline values: CDR1 MNHEY, CDR2 SMNVEV (reference sequence). At a deep level, the assay was run. Clones were sequenced by immunoSEQ multiplex PCR, and TCRdb holds only the in-frame ones, with some missing. Seen here are 2,100,000 or so clones, roughly 95% observed once, and the top ten hold roughly 0.13%. The chain uses TRBV27 and TRBJ1-6; D gene ambiguous. The clonotype originates from a man younger than 35 in good health. Sequencing was done on a sample of naive CD4+ T cells sorted from blood. As to subset: CD45RA+ positively selected. The DNA of the CDR3 is TGTGCCAGCAGTTTCGGAGGGTATAATTCACCCCTCCACTTT. Translation: CASSFGGYNSPLHF.